These T cell receptor beta chains were read from a single sample in a study of T cells in localized non-small cell lung cancer. TCRdb's copy holds only in-frame clones and misses some; the assay was immunoSEQ multiplex PCR. The sample has about 82,000 clones, 60% to 85% seen once; the top ten hold over 15%. The starting material was PBMCs, obtained before any cancer treatment. All receptors come from a man between 40 and 70 years old with stage II squamous cell lung carcinoma. Each CDR3 is given with its conserved first and last residue. D genes are given only for firm matches. Only some rows state a clone size, as once, few, many or a class for expanded clones.

CDR3aa: CASSPDRYQETQYF; CDR3nt: TGTGCCAGCAGTCCCGACAGATACCAAGAGACCCAGTACTTC; d_gene: NA; abundance: once; v_gene: TRBV28; j_gene: TRBJ2-5
CDR3aa: CASSLGVTRDNSPLHF; CDR3nt: TGCGCCAGCAGCCTAGGGGTAACCAGGGATAATTCACCCCTCCACTTT; d_gene: NA; abundance: NA; v_gene: TRBV5-1; j_gene: TRBJ1-6
CDR3aa: CASSPLSSALNTEAFF; CDR3nt: TGTGCCAGCTCACCCCTGTCGAGTGCTTTGAACACTGAAGCTTTCTTT; d_gene: NA; abundance: NA; v_gene: TRBV18; j_gene: TRBJ1-1
CDR3aa: CASSLSASGSYEQYF; CDR3nt: TGTGCCAGCAGCTTGTCGGCTAGCGGATCCTACGAGCAGTACTTC; d_gene: TRBD2; abundance: NA; v_gene: TRBV5-5; j_gene: TRBJ2-7
CDR3aa: CASSLMGVGTGELFF; CDR3nt: TGTGCCAGCAGTTTAATGGGGGTGGGCACCGGGGAGCTGTTTTTT; d_gene: NA; abundance: NA; v_gene: TRBV28; j_gene: TRBJ2-2
CDR3aa: CASSHGQGSGEAFF; CDR3nt: TGCGCCAGCAGCCACGGACAGGGCTCAGGTGAAGCTTTCTTT; d_gene: TRBD1; abundance: once; v_gene: TRBV4-1; j_gene: TRBJ1-1
CDR3aa: CASRQGLWAGNTEAFF; CDR3nt: TGTGCCAGTAGACAGGGGCTCTGGGCAGGGAACACTGAAGCTTTCTTT; d_gene: TRBD1; abundance: NA; v_gene: TRBV19; j_gene: TRBJ1-1
CDR3aa: CASSRADSNQPQHF; CDR3nt: TGTGCCAGCAGTAGGGCAGATAGCAATCAGCCCCAGCATTTT; d_gene: NA; abundance: NA; v_gene: TRBV9; j_gene: TRBJ1-5
CDR3aa: CASRKSRETSGRESTDTQYF; CDR3nt: TGTGCCAGCAGAAAAAGCAGGGAAACTAGCGGGAGGGAAAGCACAGATACGCAGTATTTT; d_gene: TRBD2; abundance: NA; v_gene: TRBV7-3; j_gene: TRBJ2-3
CDR3aa: CASSQGPLEPQHF; CDR3nt: TGCGCCAGCAGCCAAGGTCCCCTCGAGCCCCAGCATTTT; d_gene: NA; abundance: NA; v_gene: TRBV4-1; j_gene: TRBJ1-5
CDR3aa: CASTIRQAGNSPLHF; CDR3nt: TGTGCCAGCACCATACGACAGGCAGGGAATTCACCCCTCCACTTT; d_gene: NA; abundance: few; v_gene: TRBV2; j_gene: TRBJ1-6
CDR3aa: CASSTAAGGRYNEQFF; CDR3nt: TGTGCCAGCAGCACGGCCGCGGGAGGTCGCTACAATGAGCAGTTCTTC; d_gene: TRBD2; abundance: NA; v_gene: TRBV5-4; j_gene: TRBJ2-1
CDR3aa: CAISEPGQGVTYEQYF; CDR3nt: TGTGCCATCAGTGAGCCGGGACAGGGTGTTACCTACGAGCAGTACTTC; d_gene: TRBD1; abundance: NA; v_gene: TRBV10-3; j_gene: TRBJ2-7
CDR3aa: CAWSLVWMTSGRYADTQYF; CDR3nt: TGTGCCTGGAGTTTAGTATGGATGACTAGCGGGAGATACGCAGATACGCAGTATTTT; d_gene: TRBD2; abundance: NA; v_gene: TRBV30; j_gene: TRBJ2-3
CDR3aa: CASSTRTGGRDGYTF; CDR3nt: TGTGCCAGCAGCACCCGGACAGGGGGCCGGGATGGCTACACCTTC; d_gene: TRBD1; abundance: NA; v_gene: TRBV7-8; j_gene: TRBJ1-2
CDR3aa: CASSLAGPYNSPLHF; CDR3nt: TGTGCCAGCAGCTTGGCCGGGCCCTATAATTCACCCCTCCACTTT; d_gene: NA; abundance: NA; v_gene: TRBV5-6; j_gene: TRBJ1-6
CDR3aa: CASSWTGGNTEAFF; CDR3nt: TGTGCCAGCAGCTGGACAGGGGGAAACACTGAAGCTTTCTTT; d_gene: TRBD1; abundance: NA; v_gene: TRBV7-9; j_gene: TRBJ1-1
CDR3aa: CASKGAGVDTQYF; CDR3nt: TGTGCCAGCAAGGGAGCGGGGGTAGATACGCAGTATTTT; d_gene: TRBD2; abundance: NA; v_gene: TRBV5-4; j_gene: TRBJ2-3
CDR3aa: CASSPVDTARGTEAFF; CDR3nt: TGCGCCAGCAGCCCAGTGGACACAGCCAGAGGGACTGAAGCTTTCTTT; d_gene: NA; abundance: once; v_gene: TRBV5-1; j_gene: TRBJ1-1
CDR3aa: CATKSGSGNTIYF; CDR3nt: TGTGCCACCAAGAGTGGATCCGGAAACACCATATATTTT; d_gene: NA; abundance: few; v_gene: TRBV16; j_gene: TRBJ1-3
CDR3aa: CASSLGTKSAQYF; CDR3nt: TGTGCCAGCAGCCTGGGGACAAAATCCGCCCAGTACTTC; d_gene: NA; abundance: NA; v_gene: TRBV6-5; j_gene: TRBJ2-5
CDR3aa: CASSGTSGAARLAKNIQYF; CDR3nt: TGTGCCAGCAGTGGGACTAGTGGGGCCGCTCGACTAGCCAAAAACATTCAGTACTTC; d_gene: TRBD2; abundance: NA; v_gene: TRBV27; j_gene: TRBJ2-4
CDR3aa: CASTSWSTDTQYF; CDR3nt: TGTGCCAGCACAAGTTGGAGCACAGATACGCAGTATTTT; d_gene: NA; abundance: NA; v_gene: TRBV2; j_gene: TRBJ2-3
CDR3aa: CASSQQRRALEAFF; CDR3nt: TGCGCCAGCAGCCAACAACGGAGGGCCCTAGAAGCTTTCTTT; d_gene: NA; abundance: NA; v_gene: TRBV4-3; j_gene: TRBJ1-1
CDR3aa: CAWSVRPSGEQYF; CDR3nt: TGTGCCTGGAGTGTACGTCCCTCTGGCGAGCAGTACTTC; d_gene: NA; abundance: NA; v_gene: TRBV30; j_gene: TRBJ2-7
CDR3aa: CASSPPAAGREKLFF; CDR3nt: TGTGCCAGCAGCCCTCCTGCGGCCGGTCGTGAAAAACTGTTTTTT; d_gene: NA; abundance: few; v_gene: TRBV6-6; j_gene: TRBJ1-4
CDR3aa: CASMVTLNTEAFF; CDR3nt: TGCGCCAGCATGGTCACCTTGAACACTGAAGCTTTCTTT; d_gene: NA; abundance: NA; v_gene: TRBV5-1; j_gene: TRBJ1-1
CDR3aa: CATSRRGGAKYGYTF; CDR3nt: TGTGCCACCAGCAGAAGAGGGGGCGCGAAGTATGGCTACACCTTC; d_gene: TRBD1; abundance: NA; v_gene: TRBV15; j_gene: TRBJ1-2
CDR3aa: CASRIQLSSYNEQFF; CDR3nt: TGTGCCAGCAGAATACAGTTAAGCTCCTACAATGAGCAGTTCTTC; d_gene: NA; abundance: NA; v_gene: TRBV6-5; j_gene: TRBJ2-1
CDR3aa: CASSSLPGSGNTIYF; CDR3nt: TGTGCCAGCAGTTCCCTCCCGGGGTCTGGAAACACCATATATTTT; d_gene: NA; abundance: NA; v_gene: TRBV28; j_gene: TRBJ1-3
CDR3aa: CASSLNSGTQQGYTF; CDR3nt: TGTGCCAGCAGTTTAAACTCCGGGACTCAACAGGGCTACACCTTC; d_gene: NA; abundance: NA; v_gene: TRBV6-5; j_gene: TRBJ1-2
CDR3aa: CSRPGQGARPTDTQYF; CDR3nt: TGCAGCCGTCCGGGACAGGGGGCGCGACCCACAGATACGCAGTATTTT; d_gene: TRBD1; abundance: NA; v_gene: TRBV29-1; j_gene: TRBJ2-3
CDR3aa: CASSEGPGAYADTQYF; CDR3nt: TGTGCCAGCAGCGAAGGGCCGGGGGCTTATGCGGATACGCAGTATTTT; d_gene: NA; abundance: NA; v_gene: TRBV9; j_gene: TRBJ2-3